Listed below are T cell receptor beta chains from one sample, sequenced in a study of T-cell memory formation after mild COVID-19. One entry per CDR3 protein results from TCRdb running MiXCR on the 5' RACE reads. The table has under 450,000 distinct CDR3 sequences, under 25% seen once. The sample consisted of PBMCs or a T cell subset sorted from them (not recorded which). The receptors come from an adult woman who had mild COVID-19 (a few samples of this study predate the infection). Cell type and time point are not known. Both conserved end residues are part of each CDR3. D genes are given only for firm matches. Rows may omit the clone size; those that give it use once, few, many or a size class.

cdr3_length | j_call | clone_size | v_call | d_call | cdr3_aa | cdr3_nt
13 | TRBJ1-1 | - | TRBV29-1 | TRBD1 | CSVEEGARAEAFF | TGCAGCGTTGAGGAGGGGGCTAGAGCTGAAGCTTTCTTT
17 | TRBJ1-6 | few | TRBV27 | - | CASSFATPGSGNSPLHF | TGTGCCAGCAGTTTCGCTACGCCCGGGTCGGGGAATTCACCCCTCCACTTT
14 | TRBJ2-7 | many | TRBV20-1 | TRBD1 | CSAGSGTGEYEQYF | TGCAGTGCTGGCTCCGGGACAGGGGAGTACGAGCAGTACTTC
16 | TRBJ2-3 | few | TRBV4-2 | - | CASSQDWAISTDTQYF | TGTGCCAGCAGCCAAGATTGGGCAATAAGCACAGATACGCAGTATTTT
16 | TRBJ2-5 | - | TRBV23-1 | - | CASSQGLPRSQETQYF | TGCGCCAGCAGTCAAGGTCTTCCACGGAGCCAAGAGACCCAGTACTTC
12 | TRBJ1-2 | - | TRBV12-3/TRBV12-4 | TRBD1 | CASTRQGYGYTF | TGTGCCAGCACTCGACAGGGCTATGGCTACACCTTC
13 | TRBJ2-5 | - | TRBV20-1 | - | CSATRQSQETQYF | TGCAGTGCAACGAGACAGAGCCAAGAGACCCAGTACTTC
13 | TRBJ2-1 | - | TRBV4-3 | - | CASSQREEGGRFF | TGCGCCAGCAGCCAAAGAGAAGAGGGGGGGAGGTTCTTC
14 | TRBJ1-1 | few | TRBV7-9 | - | CASTQMSQNTEAFF | TGTGCCAGCACCCAGATGTCGCAGAACACTGAAGCTTTCTTT
15 | TRBJ2-7 | - | TRBV4-3 | TRBD1 | CASSQDNRGSYEQYF | TGCGCCAGCAGCCAAGATAACAGGGGGTCCTACGAGCAGTACTTC
14 | TRBJ1-2 | few | TRBV12-3/TRBV12-4 | - | CASSLPPGQGGYTF | TGTGCCAGCAGTTTACCCCCGGGGCAAGGCGGCTACACCTTC
15 | TRBJ1-2 | few | TRBV5-4 | TRBD1 | CASSSPGQRNYGYTF | TGTGCCAGCAGCTCTCCGGGACAGCGGAACTATGGCTACACCTTC
15 | TRBJ2-3 | - | TRBV7-9 | - | CASSLGALYTDTQYF | TGTGCCAGCAGCTTAGGAGCGCTATACACAGATACGCAGTATTTT
13 | TRBJ2-5 | - | TRBV6-1 | TRBD2 | CAARRGGEETQYF | TGTGCCGCCCGGCGGGGGGGAGAAGAGACCCAGTACTTC
15 | TRBJ1-1 | few | TRBV24-1 | TRBD1 | CATSDRRQGKSEAFF | TGTGCCACCAGTGACCGGCGACAGGGGAAGTCTGAAGCTTTCTTT
14 | TRBJ1-1 | - | TRBV7-2 | - | CASSLAVEVTEAFF | TGTGCCAGCAGCTTAGCAGTGGAGGTCACTGAAGCTTTCTTT
13 | TRBJ2-3 | few | TRBV20-1 | - | CSARRVPTDTQYF | TGCAGTGCGCGCCGGGTCCCCACAGATACGCAGTATTTT
19 | TRBJ2-1 | few | TRBV5-1 | TRBD2 | CASRDPGLAGGTTYNEQFF | TGCGCCAGCCGAGATCCGGGACTAGCGGGGGGGACGACCTACAATGAGCAGTTCTTC
16 | TRBJ2-3 | - | TRBV20-1 | - | CSARELASSSTDTQYF | TGCAGTGCTAGGGAGCTCGCAAGTAGTAGCACAGATACGCAGTATTTT
16 | TRBJ1-2 | few | TRBV9 | - | CASSQVLGRGSYGYTF | TGTGCCAGCAGCCAGGTCCTGGGGAGGGGTAGCTATGGCTACACCTTC
12 | TRBJ1-1 | - | TRBV29-1 | - | CSVGNGNTEAFF | TGCAGCGTTGGGAACGGGAACACTGAAGCTTTCTTT
16 | TRBJ2-1 | - | TRBV4-1 | - | CASSQPGDYRYNEQFF | TGCGCCAGCAGCCAACCCGGTGATTACCGTTACAATGAGCAGTTCTTC
12 | TRBJ1-1 | - | TRBV10-3 | TRBD1 | CAISPRQGQAFF | TGTGCCATCAGTCCCCGACAGGGGCAAGCTTTCTTT
15 | TRBJ2-7 | few | TRBV20-1 | TRBD1 | CSARDLRGGGYEQYF | TGCAGTGCTAGAGATTTGAGAGGGGGCGGCTACGAGCAGTACTTC
16 | TRBJ2-3 | - | TRBV5-4 | - | CASSLRRTGTTDTQYF | TGTGCCAGCAGCTTGAGAAGGACGGGGACCACAGATACGCAGTATTTT
14 | TRBJ2-7 | - | TRBV30 | TRBD2 | CAWTEGLAGAPRLF | TGTGCCTGGACGGAGGGGCTAGCGGGAGCCCCGCGACTATTC
17 | TRBJ1-6 | many | TRBV6-2/TRBV6-3 | - | CASSYVATTTPNSPLHF | TGTGCCAGCAGTTACGTCGCGACAACCACTCCGAATTCACCCCTCCACTTT
14 | TRBJ2-7 | - | TRBV18 | - | CASSRAAAPSEQYF | TGTGCCAGCTCACGAGCAGCAGCCCCCTCCGAGCAGTACTTC
15 | TRBJ2-3 | few | TRBV18 | - | CASSPTSLSTDTQYF | TGTGCCAGCTCACCAACTAGCTTAAGCACAGATACGCAGTATTTT
16 | TRBJ2-2 | - | TRBV15 | TRBD2 | CATSRGSGANTGELFF | TGTGCCACCAGCAGAGGTAGCGGGGCGAACACCGGGGAGCTGTTTTTT
16 | TRBJ2-6 | - | TRBV5-5 | - | CASSQRTNSGANVLTF | TGTGCCAGCAGCCAAAGGACCAACTCTGGGGCCAACGTCCTGACTTTC
13 | TRBJ1-2 | - | TRBV6-1 | - | CASSEGYYYGYTF | TGTGCCAGCAGTGAAGGCTACTATTATGGCTACACCTTC
14 | TRBJ1-4 | many | TRBV9 | - | CASSVDNSNEKLFF | TGTGCCAGCAGCGTAGATAACAGTAATGAAAAACTGTTTTTT
15 | TRBJ2-2 | few | TRBV10-3 | - | CAISESGRYGGELFF | TGTGCCATCAGTGAGTCTGGTCGGTATGGCGGGGAGCTGTTTTTT
11 | TRBJ2-1 | - | TRBV30 | - | CAWRRGGTFFF | TGTGCCTGGAGGAGAGGGGGTACTTTTTTCTTC
14 | TRBJ2-7 | - | TRBV15 | TRBD2 | CATSGEREGYEQYF | TGTGCCACCAGCGGCGAGCGGGAGGGTTACGAGCAGTACTTC
14 | TRBJ2-2 | - | TRBV29-1 | - | CSVDGRPNTGELFF | TGCAGCGTTGACGGACGTCCGAACACCGGGGAGCTGTTTTTT
14 | TRBJ2-1 | - | TRBV5-1 | - | CASSLEGGKAEQFF | TGCGCCAGCAGCTTGGAAGGGGGAAAAGCTGAGCAGTTCTTC
16 | TRBJ2-1 | - | TRBV24-1 | TRBD2 | CATSDQGGAGRVEQFF | TGTGCCACCAGTGATCAGGGTGGAGCGGGAAGAGTTGAGCAGTTCTTC
16 | TRBJ2-4 | many | TRBV20-1 | TRBD2 | CSASTGTSVAKNIQYF | TGCAGTGCGTCTACCGGGACTAGCGTAGCCAAAAACATTCAGTACTTC
15 | TRBJ2-7 | - | TRBV29-1 | TRBD1 | CSAGTGTLYSTQQYF | TGCAGCGCGGGGACAGGGACCCTATATTCTACGCAGCAGTACTTC
17 | TRBJ2-2 | few | TRBV9 | TRBD1 | CASSVVRGQGDTGELFF | TGTGCCAGCAGCGTAGTAAGGGGACAGGGGGACACCGGGGAGCTGTTTTTT
13 | TRBJ2-3 | few | TRBV5-1 | TRBD1 | CASSSQGARTQYF | TGCGCCAGCAGCTCACAGGGGGCCCGGACGCAGTATTTT
15 | TRBJ2-1 | few | TRBV9 | TRBD2 | CASSVVTSGVREQFF | TGTGCCAGCAGCGTAGTAACTAGCGGGGTTAGGGAGCAGTTCTTC
18 | TRBJ2-7 | - | TRBV4-1 | TRBD2 | CASSKRTSGRDFSYEQYF | TGCGCCAGCAGCAAAAGGACTAGCGGGAGGGATTTTTCCTACGAGCAGTACTTC
13 | TRBJ1-6 | - | TRBV3-1 | - | CASGIGINSPLHF | TGTGCCAGCGGTATAGGAATTAATTCACCCCTCCACTTT
12 | TRBJ1-1 | few | TRBV6-6 | - | CASRPDETEAFF | TGTGCCAGCAGACCTGACGAGACTGAAGCTTTCTTT
12 | TRBJ2-3 | - | TRBV12-3/TRBV12-4 | - | CASSSDANTQYF | TGTGCCAGCAGTTCGGACGCCAATACGCAGTATTTT
12 | TRBJ1-1 | few | TRBV12-3/TRBV12-4 | - | CASSARGVEAFF | TGTGCCAGCTCCGCCCGTGGGGTAGAAGCTTTCTTT
13 | TRBJ2-2 | - | TRBV19 | - | CASSIWGTGELFF | TGTGCCAGTAGTATATGGGGCACCGGGGAGCTGTTTTTT
14 | TRBJ1-5 | few | TRBV6-2/TRBV6-3 | - | CASSFASFTQPQHF | TGTGCCAGCAGTTTCGCCTCCTTCACGCAGCCCCAGCATTTT